Listed below are T cell receptor beta chains from one sample, sequenced in a study of cytomegalovirus exposure and HLA in healthy donors. The table came from immunoSEQ multiplex PCR; TCRdb's copy has only in-frame clones and leaves some out. This table holds about 140,000 clones, about 77% found once. The sequenced sample consisted of PBMCs. These receptors all stem from a female donor in good health and CMV-seronegative. Both conserved end residues are part of each CDR3. D genes are given only for firm matches. Clone size is given for some rows only: seen once, a few or many times, or a class if the clone is expanded.

J	D	size	V	CDR3	DNA
TRBJ2-1	TRBD2	.	TRBV27	CASSSLAGGYNEQFF	TGTGCCAGCAGTTCCCTAGCGGGAGGGTACAATGAGCAGTTCTTC
TRBJ2-3	TRBD2	.	TRBV19	CASSISTGGWTDTQYF	TGTGCCAGTAGTATCTCGACGGGGGGTTGGACAGATACGCAGTATTTT
TRBJ2-7	.	.	TRBV7-8	CASRPTRGHEQYF	TGTGCCAGCAGGCCTACCAGGGGCCACGAGCAGTACTTC
TRBJ2-1	TRBD2	.	TRBV7-3	CASSRGTSGYNEQFF	TGTGCCAGCAGTCGAGGGACTAGCGGGTACAATGAGCAGTTCTTC
TRBJ2-7	.	.	TRBV11-2	CASSFSTGSYEQYF	TGTGCCAGCAGCTTCAGCACAGGGTCCTACGAGCAGTACTTC
TRBJ1-2	.	once	TRBV14	CASSQATRSGGYTF	TGTGCCAGCAGCCAAGCTACTCGGTCGGGTGGCTACACCTTC
TRBJ1-2	.	.	TRBV6-4	CASSPQEGAHGYTF	TGTGCCAGCAGTCCCCAGGAAGGTGCTCATGGCTACACCTTC
TRBJ1-5	.	.	TRBV6-5	CASSYRVSQPQHF	TGTGCCAGCAGTTACCGGGTCAGTCAGCCCCAGCATTTT
TRBJ1-3	TRBD1	.	TRBV5-1	CASSPGTVRGNTIYF	TGCGCCAGCAGCCCCGGGACAGTACGTGGAAACACCATATATTTT
TRBJ1-6	TRBD1	.	TRBV6-5	CASGDRDYSPLHF	TGTGCCAGCGGGGACAGGGATTATTCACCCCTCCACTTT
TRBJ2-7	TRBD1	.	TRBV7-9	CASSLEGQGTGSYEQYF	TGTGCCAGCAGCTTGGAGGGACAGGGGACCGGATCCTACGAGCAGTACTTC
TRBJ1-3	.	.	TRBV7-7	CASSPEGNAGNTIYF	TGTGCCAGCAGCCCTGAGGGCAACGCTGGAAACACCATATATTTT
TRBJ2-6	.	.	TRBV11-3	CASSFGGFRIPFLGANVLTF	TGTGCCAGCAGCTTCGGAGGTTTCCGGATACCTTTTTTAGGGGCCAACGTCCTGACTTTC
TRBJ1-5	TRBD1	.	TRBV27	CASSFLTGNQPQHF	TGTGCCAGCAGTTTCTTGACAGGGAATCAGCCCCAGCATTTT
TRBJ2-5	.	.	TRBV12-1	CASSFPPSGLAGDKETQYF	TGTGCCAGCAGCTTCCCGCCCTCAGGACTAGCGGGTGACAAAGAGACCCAGTACTTC
TRBJ2-7	.	.	TRBV9	CASSYSAEQYF	TGTGCCAGCAGCTACAGTGCCGAGCAGTACTTC